These T cell receptor beta chains were read from a single sample in a study of T-cell memory formation after mild COVID-19. TCRdb re-called the 5' RACE reads with MiXCR, one entry per CDR3 protein. The repertoire consists of about 350,000 distinct CDR3 sequences, with roughly 20% occurring once and the leading ten covering around 23%. Sequenced: PBMCs or a T cell subset sorted from them (not recorded which). These receptors were collected from a man aged 18 to 29 who had mild COVID-19 (a few samples of this study predate the infection). Cell type and time point are not known. The CDR3 runs from the conserved cysteine through the conserved F or W. The D gene is left open where the match is weak. Some rows have no size entry. The others give once, few or many, or a class for an expanded clone.

J gene,clone size,CDR3 length,V gene,D gene,CDR3 protein,CDR3 DNA
TRBJ2-1,NA,12,TRBV5-5,TRBD1,CASSPVQGEQFF,TGTGCCAGCAGCCCGGTACAGGGGGAGCAGTTCTTC
TRBJ2-3,few,17,TRBV7-2,TRBD2,CASSLARWGGSTDTQYF,TGTGCCAGCAGCTTAGCGCGATGGGGGGGTTCCACAGATACGCAGTATTTT
TRBJ2-2,NA,13,TRBV28,NA,CATGTANTGELFF,TGTGCCACAGGGACCGCGAACACCGGGGAGCTGTTTTTT
TRBJ2-2,few,15,TRBV6-1,NA,CASSEIGTNTGELFF,TGTGCCAGCAGTGAGATAGGGACGAACACCGGGGAGCTGTTTTTT
TRBJ1-2,few,12,TRBV7-9,NA,CASSPEDFFYTF,TGTGCCAGCAGCCCGGAGGACTTCTTCTACACCTTC
TRBJ1-2,NA,13,TRBV20-1,TRBD1,CSAMDRVSRGYTF,TGCAGTGCTATGGACAGGGTGTCTCGAGGCTACACCTTC
TRBJ1-5,few,15,TRBV20-1,TRBD1,CSALSPGQGHQPQHF,TGCAGTGCTCTAAGTCCGGGACAGGGTCATCAGCCCCAGCATTTT
TRBJ2-5,NA,16,TRBV29-1,NA,CSAAGDSTLPGETQYF,TGCAGCGCCGCCGGAGACTCCACCCTGCCGGGAGAGACCCAGTACTTC
TRBJ2-4,once,14,TRBV27,NA,CASRALEAKNIQYF,TGTGCCAGCAGGGCTCTAGAGGCCAAAAACATTCAGTACTTC
TRBJ1-2,NA,13,TRBV5-6,TRBD1,CASSFDRAEGYTF,TGTGCCAGCAGCTTTGACAGGGCAGAGGGCTACACCTTC
TRBJ1-2,NA,13,TRBV20-1,NA,CSGTGPNNYGYTF,TGCAGTGGTACCGGGCCGAATAACTATGGCTACACCTTC
TRBJ2-1,few,13,TRBV4-1,NA,CASSHLGSREQFF,TGCGCCAGCAGCCACTTGGGGAGTCGCGAGCAGTTCTTC
TRBJ2-1,NA,15,TRBV18,TRBD2,CASSPPSGGTHEQFF,TGTGCCAGCTCACCACCGTCGGGGGGGACTCATGAGCAGTTCTTC
TRBJ1-5,NA,14,TRBV9,NA,CASSPGTPGVAQHF,TGTGCCAGCAGTCCCGGGACGCCCGGTGTGGCCCAGCATTTT
TRBJ1-4,NA,14,TRBV7-2,NA,CASSLGYTNEKLFF,TGTGCCAGCAGCTTAGGTTACACTAATGAAAAACTGTTTTTT
TRBJ2-1,NA,15,TRBV6-5,NA,CASSYSGSNYNEQFF,TGTGCCAGCAGTTACTCGGGCTCCAATTACAATGAGCAGTTCTTC
TRBJ2-7,few,14,TRBV6-5,NA,CASSTGGTAYEQYF,TGTGCCAGCAGTACAGGCGGGACAGCCTACGAGCAGTACTTC
TRBJ2-3,few,15,TRBV12-3/TRBV12-4,NA,CASRTVQQHTDTQYF,TGTGCCAGCAGAACGGTCCAACAACACACAGATACGCAGTATTTT
TRBJ1-4,many,16,TRBV7-2,NA,CASSPRVGGAGEKLFF,TGTGCCAGCAGCCCACGGGTGGGTGGTGCAGGGGAAAAACTGTTTTTT
TRBJ1-5,NA,13,TRBV29-1,NA,CSVSDSAYQPQHF,TGCAGCGTTAGCGACAGCGCTTATCAGCCCCAGCATTTT
TRBJ1-1,few,10,TRBV20-1,NA,CSVLNTEAFF,TGCAGTGTTTTGAACACTGAAGCTTTCTTT
TRBJ1-5,few,13,TRBV18,NA,CASSPQGSQPQHF,TGTGCCAGCTCACCACAGGGAAGCCAGCCCCAGCATTTT
TRBJ2-5,NA,17,TRBV4-1,NA,CASSQQPGSGSSETQYF,TGCGCCAGCAGCCAACAACCAGGATCGGGTAGTTCAGAGACCCAGTACTTC
TRBJ2-2,few,18,TRBV5-1,TRBD2,CASSPGTSGGAGGGELFF,TGCGCCAGCAGCCCTGGGACTAGCGGGGGGGCCGGCGGCGGGGAGCTGTTTTTT
TRBJ2-5,few,17,TRBV12-3/TRBV12-4,TRBD2,CASSSVPIAGYQETQYF,TGTGCCAGCAGTTCGGTCCCTATAGCGGGGTACCAAGAGACCCAGTACTTC
TRBJ1-2,NA,13,TRBV7-6,NA,CASSLAQGGGYTF,TGTGCCAGCAGCTTAGCACAGGGAGGTGGCTACACCTTC
TRBJ2-3,NA,15,TRBV7-9,TRBD2,CASSWMGGITDTQYF,TGTGCCAGCAGCTGGATGGGGGGGATCACAGATACGCAGTATTTT
TRBJ1-1,NA,16,TRBV4-1,TRBD1,CASSQAGTGMNTEAFF,TGCGCCAGCAGCCAAGCTGGGACAGGGATGAACACTGAAGCTTTCTTT
TRBJ1-1,few,17,TRBV18,NA,CASSPPRGGLMNTEAFF,TGTGCCAGCTCACCACCGCGAGGGGGACTCATGAACACTGAAGCTTTCTTT
TRBJ1-2,NA,15,TRBV7-9,NA,CASSPPGQGVYGYTF,TGTGCCAGCAGCCCTCCTGGGCAGGGCGTCTATGGCTACACCTTC
TRBJ1-1,NA,17,TRBV6-2/TRBV6-3,TRBD1,CASSYGEVGDSGTEAFF,TGTGCCAGCAGTTATGGAGAGGTCGGGGACAGCGGGACTGAAGCTTTCTTT
TRBJ1-3,few,13,TRBV5-1,NA,CASSFTPGNTIYF,TGCGCCAGCAGCTTCACCCCTGGAAACACCATATATTTT
TRBJ2-4,NA,14,TRBV5-1,TRBD1,CASSLQTGENIQYF,TGCGCCAGCAGCTTGCAGACAGGGGAAAACATTCAGTACTTC
TRBJ1-5,many,13,TRBV7-2,NA,CASSLNRDQPQHF,TGTGCCAGCAGCTTAAACAGGGACCAGCCCCAGCATTTT
TRBJ1-2,NA,14,TRBV7-9,NA,CASSERGIIYGYTF,TGTGCCAGCAGTGAGCGGGGGATAATCTATGGCTACACCTTC
TRBJ2-1,many,11,TRBV7-2,NA,CASSPRLRQFF,TGTGCCAGCAGCCCTCGATTGAGGCAGTTCTTC
TRBJ1-5,NA,17,TRBV5-1,NA,CASSPQGGPYSNQPQHF,TGCGCCAGCAGTCCCCAAGGCGGACCTTATAGCAATCAGCCCCAGCATTTT
TRBJ2-7,few,14,TRBV9,TRBD1,CASSRRQGADEQYF,TGTGCCAGCAGTCGAAGACAGGGGGCCGACGAGCAGTACTTC
TRBJ2-7,NA,13,TRBV4-3,NA,CASSRGGANEQYF,TGCGCCAGCAGCCGAGGAGGGGCGAACGAGCAGTACTTC
TRBJ2-5,few,13,TRBV6-1,TRBD2,CASSVQRGETQYF,TGTGCCAGCAGTGTCCAGCGGGGAGAGACCCAGTACTTC
TRBJ2-7,few,12,TRBV11-1,NA,CASSSSSYEQYF,TGTGCCAGCAGCTCCAGCTCCTACGAGCAGTACTTC
TRBJ1-5,NA,11,TRBV20-1,NA,CSASGNQPQHF,TGCAGTGCTAGTGGGAATCAGCCCCAGCATTTT
TRBJ2-7,NA,14,TRBV5-1,TRBD1,CASSYRQGKGEQYF,TGCGCCAGCAGCTACCGACAGGGTAAGGGCGAGCAGTACTTC
TRBJ2-7,NA,13,TRBV20-1,NA,CSARVGQDHEQYF,TGCAGTGCTAGAGTCGGGCAGGACCACGAGCAGTACTTC
TRBJ2-3,NA,18,TRBV5-1,TRBD2,CASSLALAGGTSTDTQYF,TGCGCCAGCAGCTTGGCGCTAGCGGGGGGAACTAGCACAGATACGCAGTATTTT
TRBJ2-5,NA,14,TRBV27,NA,CASSHYRAEETQYF,TGTGCCAGCAGTCACTATAGGGCGGAAGAGACCCAGTACTTC
TRBJ2-3,NA,19,TRBV6-1,TRBD1,CASSEVRPGQGLSKDTQYF,TGTGCCAGCAGTGAAGTTAGACCGGGACAGGGACTTTCCAAAGATACGCAGTATTTT
TRBJ2-3,few,14,TRBV11-2,NA,CASSLDPNTDTQYF,TGTGCCAGCAGCTTAGATCCGAACACAGATACGCAGTATTTT
TRBJ1-1,many,14,TRBV5-1,TRBD1,CASSGGTANTEAFF,TGCGCCAGCAGCGGCGGGACAGCGAACACTGAAGCTTTCTTT
TRBJ1-5,NA,16,TRBV4-1,NA,CASSRTGGGSRQPQHF,TGCGCCAGCAGCCGGACCGGAGGGGGGAGTCGGCAGCCCCAGCATTTT
TRBJ1-5,few,14,TRBV5-5,NA,CASSFAVVGQPQHF,TGTGCCAGCAGCTTTGCAGTTGTTGGACAGCCCCAGCATTTT
TRBJ1-5,NA,16,TRBV18,NA,CASSLNSGSSNQPQHF,TGTGCCAGCTCACTAAATTCTGGGTCGAGCAATCAGCCCCAGCATTTT
TRBJ2-6,many,15,TRBV5-1,NA,CASSPTDSGANVLTF,TGCGCCAGCAGCCCTACAGACTCTGGGGCCAACGTCCTGACTTTC